What follows are 19 T cell receptor beta chains derived from one specimen sequenced in a study of blood T cell repertoires in COVID-19. This table comes from immunoSEQ multiplex PCR, and its TCRdb copy is limited to in-frame clones, with some not included. Among about 190,000 clones, over 75% were seen once, and the ten largest hold approximately 15%. The sequencing sample was made of peripheral blood. The receptor set was obtained from a man between 45 and 60 years old who had recovered from COVID-19.

This chain links TRBV29-1 with TRBJ1-1; possible D gene TRBD1, 6 bases. The CDR3 runs 13 residues. Looked up from germline, CDR1 is SQVTM and CDR2 is ANQGSEA. Trimming took 5 bases from V and 1 from J, leaving 11 bases between them. CDR3 bases: TGCAGCGTTTTAAGGACAGCGAACACTGAAGCTTTCTTT. Protein sequence: CSVLRTANTEAFF.

The chain joins TRBV5-6 to TRBJ2-7, with D possibly matching TRBD1 (5 bases). Germline CDR1 reads SGHDT; CDR2 reads YYEEEE. Trimming shortened V by 4 bases and J by 5 bases, and 13 bases separated the two germline ends. The CDR3 consists of 13 residues. CDR3 in DNA: TGTGCCAGCAGCCTTCCAGGGTTCCACGAGCAGTACTTC. Translating gives CASSLPGFHEQYF.

The chain joins TRBV10-3 to TRBJ2-7; 10 nucleotides line up with TRBD2. The germline V gene encodes CDR1 ENHRY and CDR2 SYGVKD. There are 13 residues in the CDR3. The J segment lost 4 bases and the V segment lost 10 bases, leaving 7 bases of the junction unmatched. The CDR3 DNA is TGTGCCACCCTAGCGGGGGACGATTACGAGCAGTACTTC. It translates to CATLAGDDYEQYF.

The rearrangement links TRBV7-6 to TRBJ1-6; D uncertain. This CDR3 comprises 13 residues. V lost 5 bases and J lost 6, with 8 bases in between. Looked up from germline, CDR1 is SGHVS and CDR2 is FNYEAQ. The CDR3 DNA reads TGTGCCAGCAGCAAAAATATTAATTCACCCCTCCACTTT. This codes for CASSKNINSPLHF.

In its sample, this clone was seen once. The rearrangement joins TRBV27 to TRBJ1-2, with 9 bases lining up with TRBD1. The CDR3 sequence is 14 residues long. Losses at the gene ends were 7 bases for V and 8 bases for J; bases not matched to a gene: 11. Germline V CDR1 and CDR2: MNHEY, SMNVEV (reference sequence). The CDR3 sequence is CASTTNRGLGGYTF. The CDR3 DNA reads TGTGCCAGCACTACAAACAGGGGGCTGGGCGGCTACACCTTC.

The V gene is TRBV10-3, the J gene TRBJ1-1; TRBD1 aligns across 7 bases. Losses at the gene ends were 3 bases for V and 9 bases for J; bases not matched to a gene: 7. The CDR3 has 13 residues. Germline values: CDR1 ENHRY, CDR2 SYGVKD. CDR3 DNA: TGTGCCATCAGTGACCTGACAGGGATAAAAGCTTTCTTT. Translating it yields CAISDLTGIKAFF.

The chain is built from TRBV5-1 and TRBJ2-2, with D possibly TRBD2 on 6 matching bases. The CDR3 length is 16 residues. V lost 6 bases to trimming and J lost 5 bases, with 20 bases between them. The germline CDR1 and CDR2 sequences are SGHRS and YFSETQ. The CDR3, as DNA: TGCGCCAGCACGAATACTATCGGGAGTGGAACCGGGGAGCTGTTTTTT. Protein: CASTNTIGSGTGELFF.

The gene calls are TRBV29-1 and TRBJ1-2; a possible D gene is TRBD1 (6 bases). The length of the CDR3 is 14 residues. V lost 6 bases and J lost 8, with 22 bases in between. CDR1 SQVTM and CDR2 ANQGSEA come from the germline V gene. CDR3 in amino acids: CSVTKRGRVRGYTF. In DNA form, the CDR3 reads TGCAGCGTAACAAAAAGGGGGAGGGTTCGGGGCTACACCTTC.

The chain uses TRBV24-1 and TRBJ2-7, with TRBD2 matching 14 bases. This CDR3 has 15 amino acids. J gave up 3 bases and V 3 bases, and 0 bases lay outside the gene matches. Germline lookup yields CDR1 KGHDR and CDR2 SFDVKD. CDR3 nucleotides: TGTGCCACCAGTGATGGACTAGCGGGAGGCTACGAGCAGTACTTC. This encodes CATSDGLAGGYEQYF.

This clone was detected a few times. This chain uses TRBV7-9 with TRBJ2-1; D ambiguous. V was shortened by 2 bases and J by 13 bases, with 12 bases between the two germline ends. Germline V gene sequence: CDR1 SEHNR, CDR2 FQNEAQ (reference sequence). There are 12 residues in the CDR3. The CDR3 sequence: CASSLIFHGQFF. CDR3 nucleotide sequence: TGTGCCAGCAGCTTAATCTTTCATGGCCAGTTCTTC.

This clone turned up a few times. The chain links TRBV6-5 to TRBJ1-2; 8 bases align to TRBD1. The V gene end was trimmed by 2 bases and the J gene end by 0 bases; junction bases not matched to a gene: 2. The length of the CDR3 is 15 residues. Per the germline V gene, CDR1 is MNHEY and CDR2 is SVGAGI. The CDR3 spells CASSYQTGANYGYTF. The CDR3 DNA sequence: TGTGCCAGCAGTTACCAGACAGGGGCTAACTATGGCTACACCTTC.

There are a few counts of this clone. The J gene is TRBJ2-1, the V gene TRBV9; 10 bases are shared with TRBD2. Trimming took 2 bases from V and 8 from J; bases not matched to a gene: 7. CDR1 is SGDLS, CDR2 YYNGEE, per germline. CDR3 size: 15 residues. Written as DNA, the CDR3 is TGTGCCAGCAGCGTGGGGGCTAGCGGGAGCGATGAGCAGTTCTTC. It yields the protein CASSVGASGSDEQFF.

In this sample, this clone turned up a few times. The chain couples TRBV14 to TRBJ1-1; TRBD1 is a possible D gene (5 bases). CDR1 and CDR2 (germline): SGHDN, FVKESK. V was trimmed by 4 bases and J by 0 bases, leaving 12 bases between them. The CDR3 sequence is 15 residues long. The CDR3 bases are TGTGCCAGCAGCCTGAGACAGACAGTGAACACTGAAGCTTTCTTT. Translated, it gives CASSLRQTVNTEAFF.

The rearrangement joins TRBV19 to TRBJ1-6, with 7 nucleotides matching TRBD1. CDR3 size: 15 residues. Trimming removed 2 bases from V and 8 bases from J; junction bases left unmatched: 6. Germline CDR1 LNHDA, CDR2 SQIVND (reference sequence). DNA of the CDR3: TGTGCCAGTAGTATAAGAGGGACAGAGCATTCACCCCTCCACTTT. As protein: CASSIRGTEHSPLHF.

V gene TRBV18 combines with J gene TRBJ2-1; TRBD1 is a possible D gene (5 bases). Germline-derived CDR1 and CDR2 are KGHSH and LQKENI. The V end lost 0 bases, the J end lost 1 base, and 10 bases lay between the germline ends. CDR3 length: 16 residues. This CDR3 reads CASSPPQEFSYNEQFF. The CDR3 nucleotides are TGTGCCAGCTCACCACCACAGGAGTTTTCCTACAATGAGCAGTTCTTC.

The chain is built from TRBV7-3 and TRBJ2-1; 8 nucleotides match TRBD2. The J segment lost 7 bases and the V segment lost 2 bases, leaving 7 bases of the junction unmatched. This CDR3 has 15 amino acids. Germline V gives CDR1 SGHTA, CDR2 FQGTGA. The chain's CDR3 is CASSLVAGILNEQFF. The CDR3, as DNA: TGTGCCAGCAGCTTAGTAGCGGGAATTTTGAATGAGCAGTTCTTC.

The chain uses TRBV27 and TRBJ2-2, with TRBD1 as a possible D gene (6 bases). Germline CDR1 is MNHEY and CDR2 is SMNVEV (reference sequence). V was pared by 5 bases and J by 6 bases, with 10 bases between. This CDR3 contains 13 residues. The CDR3 nucleotides are TGTGCCAGCAGTCCATGGGGGCCCGGGGAGCTGTTTTTT. Its translation is CASSPWGPGELFF.

This rearrangement joins TRBV3-1 (or the pseudogene TRBV3-2) to TRBJ2-3; D unclear. Trimming removed 3 bases from V and 5 bases from J, with 3 bases in between. CDR1 and CDR2 (germline): LGHDT, YNNKEL (reference sequence). The CDR3 consists of 11 residues. The CDR3 spells CASSQRDTQYF. The CDR3 bases are TGTGCCAGCAGCCAGCGAGATACGCAGTATTTT.

The rearrangement joins TRBV7-9 to TRBJ1-2; weak D call: TRBD1 (6 bases). This CDR3 has 14 amino acids. The germline V and J ends were trimmed by 6 bases and 6 bases, with 17 bases remaining between them. CDR1 and CDR2 from the germline V gene are SEHNR and FQNEAQ (reference sequence). CDR3 in amino acids: CASRSGGGVDGYTF. The CDR3 DNA is TGTGCCAGCAGATCCGGCGGGGGCGTTGATGGCTACACCTTC.